Given below is one TCR beta chain in context. This CDR3 spans 14 amino acids. Germline CDR1 reads LNHDA; CDR2 reads SQIVND (reference sequence). With 6 bases clipped from V and 3 bases from J, the junction kept 6 bases outside the gene matches. This sample was taken from a study of blood T cell repertoires in COVID-19. About the research overall: Samples taken during acute and convalescent COVID-19 were collected in the United States, Italy and Spain. T cells, B-cell-depleted T cells, or PBMCs provided the cDNA or gDNA that served as material.

As processed by the authors: Estimated nucleated cell counts came from reference gene primer amplification. Sequencing was performed with immunoSEQ multiplex PCR; in TCRdb, only in-frame clones are kept and a portion is missing. The D gene and trimming were derived from the DNA, and the V and J assignments and clone size from that table. The table records 80,000 to 95,000 clones, 70% to 85% of them present only once. The sample comprised peripheral blood. This receptor was identified in a human donor in a cohort sampled during active COVID-19. The J gene is TRBJ1-1, the V gene TRBV19, with TRBD1 matching 8 bases. As DNA, the CDR3 is TGTGCCAGTAGCTACGACAGGGGAGACACTGAAGCTTTCTTT. The encoded protein is CASSYDRGDTEAFF.